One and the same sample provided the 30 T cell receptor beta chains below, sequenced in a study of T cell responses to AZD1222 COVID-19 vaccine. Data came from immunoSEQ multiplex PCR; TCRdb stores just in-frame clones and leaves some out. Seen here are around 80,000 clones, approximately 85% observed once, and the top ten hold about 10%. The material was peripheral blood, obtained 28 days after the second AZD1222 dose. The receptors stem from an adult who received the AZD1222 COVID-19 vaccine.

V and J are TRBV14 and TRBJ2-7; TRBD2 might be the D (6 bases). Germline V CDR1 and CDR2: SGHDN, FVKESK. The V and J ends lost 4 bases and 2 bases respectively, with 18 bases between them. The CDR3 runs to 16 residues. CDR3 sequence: CASSLRRGTVTYEQYF. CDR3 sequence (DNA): TGTGCCAGCAGCCTCAGACGGGGGACCGTCACCTACGAGCAGTACTTC.

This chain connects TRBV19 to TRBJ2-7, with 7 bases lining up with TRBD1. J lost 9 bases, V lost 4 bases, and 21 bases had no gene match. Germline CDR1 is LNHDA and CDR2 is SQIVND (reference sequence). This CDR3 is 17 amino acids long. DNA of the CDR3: TGTGCCAGTAGTACTCCCTCACCCCGACAGGGTCTACGATGGCAGTACTTC. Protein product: CASSTPSPRQGLRWQYF.

The CDR3 bases are TGTGCCAGCAGTTACCCCGCACAGGGCACAGATACGCAGTATTTT. This codes for CASSYPAQGTDTQYF. V is TRBV6-2 or TRBV6-3 and J is TRBJ2-3; a possible D gene is TRBD1 (5 bases). Between the trimmed V and J ends, which lost 2 bases and 1 base, there was a span of 10 bases. CDR1 is MNHEY, CDR2 SVGEGT, per germline. This CDR3 spans 15 amino acids.

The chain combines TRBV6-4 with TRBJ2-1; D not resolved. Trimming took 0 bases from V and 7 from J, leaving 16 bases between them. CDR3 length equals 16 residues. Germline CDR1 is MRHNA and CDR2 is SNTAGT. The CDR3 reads CASSDSIRSLSNEQFF. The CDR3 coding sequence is TGTGCCAGCAGTGACTCTATACGTTCCTTGTCTAATGAGCAGTTCTTC.

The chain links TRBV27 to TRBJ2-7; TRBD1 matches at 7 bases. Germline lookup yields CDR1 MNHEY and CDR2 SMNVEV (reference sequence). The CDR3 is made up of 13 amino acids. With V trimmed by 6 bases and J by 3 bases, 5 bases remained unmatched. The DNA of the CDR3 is TGTGCCAGCAGCCGCCCAGGGGGCTACGAGCAGTACTTC. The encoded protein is CASSRPGGYEQYF.

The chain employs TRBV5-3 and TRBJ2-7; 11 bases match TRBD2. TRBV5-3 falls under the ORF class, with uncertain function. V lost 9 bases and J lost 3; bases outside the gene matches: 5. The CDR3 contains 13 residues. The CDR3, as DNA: TGTGCCATTTATAGCGGGGGGGACTACGAGCAGTACTTC. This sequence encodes CAIYSGGDYEQYF.

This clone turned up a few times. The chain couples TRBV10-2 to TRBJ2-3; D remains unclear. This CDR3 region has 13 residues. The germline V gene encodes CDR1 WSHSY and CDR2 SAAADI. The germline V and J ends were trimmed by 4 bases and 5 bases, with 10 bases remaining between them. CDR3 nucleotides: TGCGCCAGCAGTGTCTTGGGCAGAGATACGCAGTATTTT. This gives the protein CASSVLGRDTQYF.

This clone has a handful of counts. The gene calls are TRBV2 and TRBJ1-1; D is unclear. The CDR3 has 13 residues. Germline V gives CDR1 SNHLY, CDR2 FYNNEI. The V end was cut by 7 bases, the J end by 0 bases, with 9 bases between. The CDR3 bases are TGTGCCAGCAAACCAGAAATGAACACTGAAGCTTTCTTT. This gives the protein CASKPEMNTEAFF.

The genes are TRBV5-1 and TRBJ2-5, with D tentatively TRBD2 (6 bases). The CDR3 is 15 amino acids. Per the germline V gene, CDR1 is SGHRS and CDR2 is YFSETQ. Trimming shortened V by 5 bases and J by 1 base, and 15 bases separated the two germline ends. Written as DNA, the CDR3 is TGCGCCAGCAGTCTGGGGTGGGAGGTCCAAGAGACCCAGTACTTC. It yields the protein CASSLGWEVQETQYF.

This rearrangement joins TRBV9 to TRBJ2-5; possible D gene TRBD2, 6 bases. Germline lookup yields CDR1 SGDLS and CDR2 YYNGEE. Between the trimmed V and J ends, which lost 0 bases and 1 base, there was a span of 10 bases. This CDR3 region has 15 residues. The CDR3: CASSVVGGTQETQYF. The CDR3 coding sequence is TGTGCCAGCAGCGTAGTCGGGGGAACCCAAGAGACCCAGTACTTC.

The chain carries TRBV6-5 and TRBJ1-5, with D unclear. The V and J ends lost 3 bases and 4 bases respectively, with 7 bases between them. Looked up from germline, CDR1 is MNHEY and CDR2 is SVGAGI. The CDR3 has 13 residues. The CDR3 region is CASSYGVNQPQHF. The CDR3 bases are TGTGCCAGCAGTTATGGTGTGAATCAGCCCCAGCATTTT.

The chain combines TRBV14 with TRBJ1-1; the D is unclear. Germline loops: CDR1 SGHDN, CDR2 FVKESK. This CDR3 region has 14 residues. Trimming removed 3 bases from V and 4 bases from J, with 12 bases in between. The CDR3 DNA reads TGTGCCAGCAGCCAGTACATTTCGGGCACTGAAGCTTTCTTT. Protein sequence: CASSQYISGTEAFF. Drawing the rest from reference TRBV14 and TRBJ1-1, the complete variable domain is EAGVTQFPSHSVIEKGQTVTLRCDPISGHDNLYWYRRVMGKEIKFLLHFVKESKQDESGMPNNRFLAERTGGTYSTLKVQPAELEDSGVYFCASSQYISGTEAFFGQGTRLTVV.

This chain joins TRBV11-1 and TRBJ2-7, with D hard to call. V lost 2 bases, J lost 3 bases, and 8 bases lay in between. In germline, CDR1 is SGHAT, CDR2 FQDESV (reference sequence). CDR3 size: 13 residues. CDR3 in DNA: TGTGCCAGCAGCTTAAGTGCGTTCTACGAGCAGTACTTC. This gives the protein CASSLSAFYEQYF.

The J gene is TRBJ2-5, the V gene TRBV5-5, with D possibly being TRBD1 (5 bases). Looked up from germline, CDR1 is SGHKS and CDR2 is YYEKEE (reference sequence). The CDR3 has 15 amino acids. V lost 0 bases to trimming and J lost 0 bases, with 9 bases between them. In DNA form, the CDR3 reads TGTGCCAGCAGCTTGGTGTCAGGGAACCAAGAGACCCAGTACTTC. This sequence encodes CASSLVSGNQETQYF.

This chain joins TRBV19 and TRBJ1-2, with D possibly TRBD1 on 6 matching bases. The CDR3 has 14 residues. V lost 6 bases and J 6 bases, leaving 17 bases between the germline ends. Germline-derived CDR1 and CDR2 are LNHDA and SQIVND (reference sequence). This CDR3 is CASRMTGTNHGYTF. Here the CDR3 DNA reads TGTGCCAGTAGGATGACCGGGACAAATCATGGCTACACCTTC. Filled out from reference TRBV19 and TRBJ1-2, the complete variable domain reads DGGITQSPKYLFRKEGQNVTLSCEQNLNHDAMYWYRQDPGQGLRLIYYSQIVNDFQKGDIAEGYSVSREKKESFPLTVTSAQKNPTAFYLCASRMTGTNHGYTFGSGTRLTVV.

CDR3 sequence reads: CASSGLRGTGELFF. CDR3 sequence (DNA): TGTGCCAGCAGCGGCCTCAGGGGGACCGGGGAGCTGTTTTTT. This sequence joins TRBV11-2 and TRBJ2-2, with 7 bases matching TRBD1. V trimming: 5 bases; J trimming: 5 bases; junction bases outside the gene matches: 5. The length of the CDR3 is 14 residues. The V gene's germline CDR1 is SGHAT and CDR2 FQNNGV.

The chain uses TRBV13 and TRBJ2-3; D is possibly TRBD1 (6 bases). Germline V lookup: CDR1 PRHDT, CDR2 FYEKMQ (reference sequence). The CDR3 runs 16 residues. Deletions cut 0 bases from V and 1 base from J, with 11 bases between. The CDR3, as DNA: TGTGCCAGCAGCTTAGGTGGGGGCCGGGGCACAGATACGCAGTATTTT. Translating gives CASSLGGGRGTDTQYF.

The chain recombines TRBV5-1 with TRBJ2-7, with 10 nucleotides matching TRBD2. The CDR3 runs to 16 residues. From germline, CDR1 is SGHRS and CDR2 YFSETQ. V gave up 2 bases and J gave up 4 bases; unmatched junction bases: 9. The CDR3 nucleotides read TGCGCCAGCAGCTTCGGTATAGCGGGGGGAATATACGAGCAGTACTTC. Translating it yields CASSFGIAGGIYEQYF.

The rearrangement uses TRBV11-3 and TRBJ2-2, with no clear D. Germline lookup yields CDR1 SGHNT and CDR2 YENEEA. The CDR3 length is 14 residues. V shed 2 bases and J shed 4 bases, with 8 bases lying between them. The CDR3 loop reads CASSLLKGTGELFF. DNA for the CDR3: TGTGCCAGCAGCTTACTTAAGGGCACCGGGGAGCTGTTTTTT.

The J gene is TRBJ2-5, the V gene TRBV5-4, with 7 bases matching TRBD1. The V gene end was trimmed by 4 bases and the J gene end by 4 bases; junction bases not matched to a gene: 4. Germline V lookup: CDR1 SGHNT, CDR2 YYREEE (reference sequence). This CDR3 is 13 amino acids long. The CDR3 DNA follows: TGTGCCAGCAGCCCTAGGACAGGAGAGACCCAGTACTTC. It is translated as CASSPRTGETQYF.

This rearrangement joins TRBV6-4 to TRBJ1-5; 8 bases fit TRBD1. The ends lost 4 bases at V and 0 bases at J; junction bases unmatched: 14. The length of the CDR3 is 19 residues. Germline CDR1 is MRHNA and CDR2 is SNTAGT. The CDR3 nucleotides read TGTGCCAGCAGTGGCCTCGCAGGGGGCGCCGCCTATAGCAATCAGCCCCAGCATTTT. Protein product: CASSGLAGGAAYSNQPQHF.

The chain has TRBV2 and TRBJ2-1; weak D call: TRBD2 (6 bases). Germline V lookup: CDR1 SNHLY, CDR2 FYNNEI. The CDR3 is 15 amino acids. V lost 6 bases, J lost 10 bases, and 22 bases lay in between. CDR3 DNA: TGTGCCAGCAGCGAGGCCCAGCGCGGGGCGTCCGAGCAGTTCTTC. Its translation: CASSEAQRGASEQFF.

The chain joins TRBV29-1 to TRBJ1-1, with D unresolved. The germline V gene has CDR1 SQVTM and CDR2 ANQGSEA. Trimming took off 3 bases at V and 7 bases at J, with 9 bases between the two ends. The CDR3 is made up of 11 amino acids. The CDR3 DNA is TGCAGCGTTGACAAGGGCTATGAAGCTTTCTTT. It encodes CSVDKGYEAFF.

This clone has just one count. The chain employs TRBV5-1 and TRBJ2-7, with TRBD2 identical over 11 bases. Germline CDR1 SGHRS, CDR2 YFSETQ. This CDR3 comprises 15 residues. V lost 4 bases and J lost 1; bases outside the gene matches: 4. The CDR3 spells CASSLGTSGSYEQYF. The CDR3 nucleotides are TGCGCCAGCAGCCTTGGGACTAGCGGATCCTACGAGCAGTACTTC.

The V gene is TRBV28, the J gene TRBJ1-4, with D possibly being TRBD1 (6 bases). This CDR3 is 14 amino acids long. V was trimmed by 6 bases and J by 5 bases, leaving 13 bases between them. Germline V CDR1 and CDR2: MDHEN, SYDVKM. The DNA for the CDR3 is TGTGCCAGCAGACGACAGGTTTCGAATGAAAAACTGTTTTTT. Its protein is CASRRQVSNEKLFF.

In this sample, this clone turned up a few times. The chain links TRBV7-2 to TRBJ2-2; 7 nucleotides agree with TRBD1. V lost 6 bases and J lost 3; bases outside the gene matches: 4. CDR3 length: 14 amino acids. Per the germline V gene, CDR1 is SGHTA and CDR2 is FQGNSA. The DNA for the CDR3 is TGTGCCAGCAGGGACAGGTCTTACACCGGGGAGCTGTTTTTT. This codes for CASRDRSYTGELFF.

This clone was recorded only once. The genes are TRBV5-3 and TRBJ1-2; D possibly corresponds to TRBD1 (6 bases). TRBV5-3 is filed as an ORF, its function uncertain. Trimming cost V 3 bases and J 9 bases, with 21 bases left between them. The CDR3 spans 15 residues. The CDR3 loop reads CARSWSSGGIVSYTF. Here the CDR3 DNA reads TGTGCCAGAAGCTGGTCGTCGGGGGGCATCGTGAGCTACACCTTC.

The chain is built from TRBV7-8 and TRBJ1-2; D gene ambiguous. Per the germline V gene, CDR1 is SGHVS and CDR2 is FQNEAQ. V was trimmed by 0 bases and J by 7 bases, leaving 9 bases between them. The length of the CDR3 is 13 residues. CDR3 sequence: CASSLAPKAGYTF. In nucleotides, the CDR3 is TGTGCCAGCAGCTTAGCCCCCAAGGCTGGCTACACCTTC.

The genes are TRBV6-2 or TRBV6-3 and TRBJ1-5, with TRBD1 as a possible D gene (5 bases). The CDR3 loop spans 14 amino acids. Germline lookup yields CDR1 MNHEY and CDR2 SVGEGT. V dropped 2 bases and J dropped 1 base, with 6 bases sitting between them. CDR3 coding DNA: TGTGCCAGCAGTTACGGGGGGAGCAATCAGCCCCAGCATTTT. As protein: CASSYGGSNQPQHF.

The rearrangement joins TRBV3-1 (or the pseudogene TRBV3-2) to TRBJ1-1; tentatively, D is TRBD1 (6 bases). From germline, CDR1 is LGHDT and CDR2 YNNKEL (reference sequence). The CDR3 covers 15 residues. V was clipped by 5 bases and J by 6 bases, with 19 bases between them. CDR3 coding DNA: TGTGCCAGCAGCAGTGAAGGCTTGTACAGGGCTGAAGCTTTCTTT. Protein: CASSSEGLYRAEAFF.